This T cell receptor (beta chain) comes out of a study of T cells in Graves' hyperthyroidism and ophthalmopathy. Study details: Peripheral blood draws took place at initial diagnosis, ahead of any treatment.

This clonotype came up a few times. The source material, RNA transcripts, was used to amplify TCR beta CDR3 regions. First-round RT-PCR with HTBI primers amplified the TCR CDR3 region. TCRdb re-called the multiplex PCR reads through MiXCR, storing one row per CDR3 protein. The table lists about 380,000 distinct CDR3 sequences, approximately 17% of them singletons. V was clipped by 2 bases and J by 5 bases, with 12 bases between them. This CDR3 spans 14 amino acids. Germline V gene lookup returns CDR1 SGHAT and CDR2 FQDESV (reference sequence). Subjects with ophthalmopathy showed a Clinical Activity Score no lower than 3, a NOSPECS grade no lower than 4, and a duration shorter than 3 months. The study based diagnoses on clinical symptoms, serum thyroxine and TRAb, thyroid ultrasound and orbital computed tomography.

The chain recombines TRBV11-1 with TRBJ1-2, with D unclear. Sequencing was carried out using blood. The TCR comes from a man between 18 and 35 years old with Graves' ophthalmopathy. The CDR3: CASSLQENLYGYTF. The CDR3 DNA sequence: TGTGCCAGCAGCTTACAGGAGAACCTTTATGGCTACACCTTC.